The present T cell receptor beta chain was sequenced within a study of shared clonotypes between healthy human individuals. CD45RO-negative, CCR7-positively selected cells formed the naive CD8 fraction, excluding terminally differentiated effector memory CD45RA+ cells. Whole-study results and caveats: Some clonotypes were shared by all four sorted-subset donors, while others were not shared. The non-shared ones had lower generation probabilities than the shared ones. Depth was large, yet rarefaction showed that sorted-subset sequencing was incomplete. Clonotypes that were shared across a handful of donors made up around 5% of naive CD4 clonotypes.

The table lists this clone with a count of one. Its specificity is unknown. Germline CDR1 and CDR2: SEHNR and FQNEAQ (reference sequence). CDR3 length: 12 amino acids. Trimming stripped 5 bases from V and 9 bases from J, with 11 bases between. TCRdb's table, derived via immunoSEQ multiplex PCR, lists solely in-frame clones and lacks some. The sample contains 550,000 to 600,000 clones, roughly 98% of which appear only once. Input material: naive CD8+ T cells sorted from blood. The V and J genes are TRBV7-9 and TRBJ2-1; D ambiguous. The clonotype comes from a man aged 25-45 years in good health. In DNA form, the CDR3 reads TGTGCCAGCAGCCTCTACTACGGTGAGCAGTTCTTC. Its protein product is CASSLYYGEQFF.